The TCR beta chain described here comes from a study of shared clonotypes between healthy human individuals (dated by TCRdb to 2018 to 2020). For the study in its entirety: A few men and a couple of women, aged 18 to 49 years, made up the cohort. Per donor, three plates each were used for CD4 naive and CD4 memory, two for CD8 naive, and one for CD8 memory. To estimate repertoire size and how much clonotypes are shared between individuals, the study performed deep sequencing of blood TCR repertoires from roughly five healthy adults. Libraries were prepared and TCR repertoires were sequenced by different laboratories using diverse techniques, in order to increase sequencing depth and limit assay-specific biases. Between about 0.85 and 9.5 billion PBMCs per donor were obtained by leukapheresis.

TCR CDR3 regions were amplified from genomic DNA by multiplex PCR using the deep immunoSEQ assay. Extracted genomic DNA from each cell subset was distributed evenly across all wells of several immunoSEQ 96-well plates, and each plate was treated as a replicate. For sorted subsets, 200 to 250 ng of genomic DNA, equivalent to 25,000 to 35,000 T cell genomes, went into each replicate PCR. Purified libraries were quantified with a Qubit 3.0 fluorometer, sized on a Bioanalyzer 2100, and re-quantified with the KAPA Library Quantification kit. Every immunoSEQ 96-well plate was sequenced on a separate single-read 150-cycle Illumina NextSeq 550 flow cell. In the paper's pipeline: Because only junctional sequences without quality scores were contained in the immunoSEQ output, filtering matching that applied to full-length reads could not be performed. To assign V/J genes and CDR3, sequences were annotated against IMGT germline references using PyIR, a Python wrapper for IgBLAST v1.9. Any read was removed if the V/J assignment was weak (E-value above 1e-6), the CDR3 was missing, or the read contained stop codons, out-of-frame junctions, or ambiguous translated residues. V3J clonotypes were defined by identical inferred V gene, J gene, and CDR3 amino acid sequence. The percentage overlap between two repertoires was calculated by dividing the number of shared unique clonotypes by the size of the smaller repertoire. Three approaches were used to assess repertoire richness: RTK rarefaction, the Chao1 estimator, and Recon v2.1 estimates of unobserved clonotypes. Generation probabilities were computed with OLGA for all TCRbeta clonotypes obtained by the gDNA method from several donors. Sourced from immuneACCESS, this table was stored by TCRdb with only in-frame sequences that have V and J called. A share of the clones is absent; for the studies checked, an unresolved V gene accounts for under half, and the remainder has no known explanation. The D gene and trimming were derived from the DNA, and the V and J assignments and clone size from that table. The sample includes around 2.1 million clones, with just over 90% observed a single time. About 1.5% of the sample lies in the top ten.

On this clone itself: Its antigen has not been determined. It has no much larger one-base neighbor in the sample; base qualities were not kept.

CD8 naive samples were obtained by positive selection for CCR7 among CD45RO-negative cells, yielding a CD45RA+CCR7+ population from which TemRA cells were excluded. The donors were healthy, HIV-negative adults who had no recently reported acute infections or vaccinations. Only Caucasian adults living in Nashville, Tennessee, USA were represented among the donors. After blood collection by leukapheresis, PBMCs were isolated using Ficoll-Histopaque density gradient centrifugation and then cryopreserved in the vapor phase of liquid nitrogen. Analytical flow cytometry was used to check the purity and quantity of each magnetically sorted T cell population. Genomic DNA was isolated from every sorted fraction and measured by UV absorbance on a Nanodrop 2000c. Summary of the overall study and its limitations: Sampling was limited to blood, and TCR repertoires in tissue likely differ from TCR repertoires in blood. Incomplete sequencing was indicated by rarefaction of sorted-subset datasets, despite the large sequencing depth. Naive subsets generally had larger estimated clonotype richness than memory subsets did. Because the study included a small number of donors, the genetic and exposure-history diversity represented was limited. Compared with non-shared clonotypes, clonotypes shared by all four sorted-subset donors had higher generation probabilities. Based on pairwise subsampling, the degree of clonotype sharing among donors was expected to be affected by sequencing depth. Sharing across several donors was observed for about 5% of naive CD4, 3% to 4% of naive CD8, 2% to 2.5% of memory CD4, and about 0.38% of memory CD8 clonotypes.

The CDR3 has 15 amino acids, counting the end cysteine and phenylalanine. Kept here is only the CDR3 DNA, which spans 45 bases and is read in frame from base 1. After removal of 0 bases from V and 3 bases from J, the junction retains 4 bases not matched to a gene. From a lookup of the germline V gene, CDR1 and CDR2 are SQVTM and ANQGSEA. In this chain, TRBV29-1 is recombined with TRBJ2-4, with 8 bases in between that match TRBD1. This TCR came from a man aged 18 to 30 in good health. Some clones in this sample may be carry-over from other donors' samples. Sequenced material: naive CD8+ T cells from PBMCs. Interpreted using the paper, the cell subset or site label stands for: CD45RA+CCR7+. This receptor carries the CDR3 CSVEEDRAGKNIQYF. The sequenced DNA: TGCAGCGTTGAAGAGGACAGGGCGGGCAAAAACATTCAGTACTTC.